A single sample gave rise to the 15 T cell receptor beta chains below, sequenced in a study of T cells in Graves' hyperthyroidism and ophthalmopathy. From RNA transcripts, TCR beta CDR3 regions were amplified. With the HTBI primer set, the TCR CDR3 went through a first round of RT-PCR. TCRdb processed the multiplex PCR reads anew with MiXCR; each CDR3 protein has one entry. Here the sample spans under 250,000 distinct CDR3 sequences, about 25% being singletons. Sequencing was done on a sample of blood. The receptors derive from a woman between 40 and 55 years old with Graves' ophthalmopathy.

This clonotype was counted at least ten times. The chain links TRBV19 to TRBJ1-5; tentatively, D is TRBD1 (6 bases). CDR3 length: 13 amino acids. Trimming stripped 4 bases from V and 7 bases from J, with 11 bases between. Germline assignment: CDR1 LNHDA and CDR2 SQIVND (reference sequence). The CDR3 nucleotides are TGTGCCAGTAGTAGCCAACAGGGCCAGCCCCAGCATTTT. It specifies CASSSQQGQPQHF.

In this sample, this clonotype turned up many times. The chain is built from TRBV5-1 and TRBJ1-1; D might be TRBD1 (5 bases). Between the trimmed V and J ends, which lost 1 base and 1 base, there was a span of 11 bases. The CDR3 is 15 amino acids. Per germline, CDR1 SGHRS and CDR2 YFSETQ. The CDR3 DNA sequence: TGCGCCAGCAGCTTGTGGGGGGAGGCGAACACTGAAGCTTTCTTT. The encoded protein is CASSLWGEANTEAFF.

This clonotype was seen ten or more times. The gene calls are TRBV13 and TRBJ2-5; D ambiguous. Germline V gives CDR1 PRHDT, CDR2 FYEKMQ (reference sequence). V lost 1 base to trimming and J lost 5 bases, with 5 bases between them. This CDR3 comprises 12 residues. In DNA, the CDR3 is TGTGCCAGCAGCTTAGTCTTTGAGACCCAGTACTTC. It yields the protein CASSLVFETQYF.

This clonotype was recorded many times. The V call is TRBV10-3, the J call TRBJ2-7; D possibly corresponds to TRBD1 (6 bases). CDR1 ENHRY and CDR2 SYGVKD come from the germline V gene. Trimming took off 5 bases at V and 3 bases at J, with 14 bases between the two ends. The CDR3 sequence is 14 residues long. CDR3 protein: CAISKRGQDYEQYF. The CDR3 DNA reads as TGTGCCATCAGTAAGAGGGGACAAGACTACGAGCAGTACTTC.

CDR3 nucleotides: TGTGCCAGCAGCTTAAGCAGGGGACCCCTCCACTTT. Translation gives CASSLSRGPLHF. The chain combines TRBV7-2 with TRBJ1-6; possible D gene TRBD1, 6 bases. Trimming cost V 2 bases and J 12 bases, with 8 bases left between them. The CDR3 sequence is 12 residues long. Germline loops: CDR1 SGHTA, CDR2 FQGNSA.

This clonotype showed up many times. In DNA, the CDR3 is TGTGCCTGGAGTTGTGACCGCGGCAGCTCAATGAACACTGAAGCTTTCTTT. It translates to CAWSCDRGSSMNTEAFF. V usage is TRBV30 and J usage is TRBJ1-1; D remains ambiguous. This CDR3 spans 17 amino acids. V was shortened by 2 bases and J by 0 bases, with 19 bases between the two germline ends. Germline V CDR1 and CDR2: GTSNPN, SVGIG (reference sequence).

This chain connects TRBV11-2 to TRBJ1-2; no reliable D call. The CDR3 is 14 residues long. The V gene lost 7 bases and the J gene lost 0 bases, with 12 bases spanning the gap. Per the germline V gene, CDR1 is SGHAT and CDR2 is FQNNGV. CDR3 nucleotide sequence: TGTGCCAGCAAGGAAACAGCTACTAACTATGGCTACACCTTC. This sequence encodes CASKETATNYGYTF.

The rearrangement uses TRBV12-3 or TRBV12-4 and TRBJ2-7; tentatively, D is TRBD1 or TRBD2 (5 bases each). Trimming took 2 bases from V and 6 from J, leaving 11 bases between them. This CDR3 spans 13 amino acids. The CDR3 DNA is TGTGCCAGCAGTTTATTTGGGACCGCCGAGCAGTACTTC. Amino acid sequence: CASSLFGTAEQYF.

This clonotype was picked up many times. The V gene is TRBV28, the J gene TRBJ2-7; 9 bases map to TRBD2. The germline CDR1 and CDR2 sequences are MDHEN and SYDVKM. J gave up 3 bases and V 4 bases, and 7 bases lay outside the gene matches. The CDR3 loop spans 15 amino acids. The CDR3: CASSSPGLAVYEQYF. The DNA for the CDR3 is TGTGCCAGCAGTTCTCCGGGACTAGCTGTCTACGAGCAGTACTTC.

This clonotype was detected ten times or more. This chain links TRBV5-1 with TRBJ2-7; a weak D match, TRBD2 (5 bases). Germline V CDR1 and CDR2: SGHRS, YFSETQ. Deletions cut 2 bases from V and 2 bases from J, with 8 bases between. The CDR3 sequence is 13 residues long. The CDR3 bases are TGCGCCAGCAGCTTTGGACTGCCCTACGAGCAGTACTTC. It codes for CASSFGLPYEQYF.

This chain's CDR3 is CASSSRISNQPQHF. The DNA of the CDR3 is TGTGCCAGCAGTTCAAGGATTAGCAATCAGCCCCAGCATTTT. This sequence joins TRBV6-2 or TRBV6-3 and TRBJ1-5; D uncertain. V lost 4 bases, J lost 0 bases, and 7 bases lay in between. The CDR3 is made up of 14 amino acids. In germline, CDR1 is MNHEY, CDR2 SVGEGT.

The table lists this clonotype with many counts. The V gene is TRBV6-1, the J gene TRBJ1-5; 11 bases are shared with TRBD1. This CDR3 contains 15 residues. The V gene end was trimmed by 6 bases and the J gene end by 8 bases; junction bases not matched to a gene: 9. The germline V gene encodes CDR1 MNHNS and CDR2 SASEGT. The CDR3 sequence: CASSLDRGHSEPQHF. In DNA, the CDR3 is TGTGCCAGCAGCCTGGACAGGGGGCACTCCGAGCCCCAGCATTTT.

This clonotype was counted between two and nine times. This chain connects TRBV2 to TRBJ1-5; possible D gene TRBD1, 6 bases. CDR1 is SNHLY, CDR2 FYNNEI, per germline. The CDR3 sequence is 15 residues long. V was pared by 6 bases and J by 6 bases, with 18 bases between. CDR3 sequence (DNA): TGTGCCAGCAGCTCGGATCAGGGGAATATTCAGCCCCAGCATTTT. This translates into CASSSDQGNIQPQHF.

At least ten counts were recorded for this clonotype. This rearrangement joins TRBV27 to TRBJ2-4, with a possible D match to TRBD2 (6 bases). This CDR3 spans 15 amino acids. V lost 1 base to trimming and J lost 5 bases, with 12 bases between them. The germline gives CDR1 MNHEY, CDR2 SMNVEV (reference sequence). CDR3 region: CASSLYSGGENIQYF. CDR3 sequence (DNA): TGTGCCAGCAGTTTATATAGCGGAGGGGAAAACATTCAGTACTTC.

The gene calls are TRBV12-3 or TRBV12-4 and TRBJ2-5; D is possibly TRBD1 (7 bases). V was clipped by 0 bases and J by 4 bases, with 15 bases between them. The CDR3 extends over 16 amino acids. DNA for the CDR3: TGTGCCAGCAGTTTAGCGGGTCAGGGGGGCGGAGAGACCCAGTACTTC. Translation gives CASSLAGQGGGETQYF.